Listed here are 30 T cell receptor beta chains from one sample, sequenced in a study of tumor and adjacent non-tumor tissue in lung cancer. TCRbeta libraries were built with three rounds of nested PCR, modified from ARM-PCR. TCRdb recomputed calls from the multiplex PCR reads with MiXCR, one row per CDR3 protein. The sample contains 98,000 or so distinct CDR3 sequences, 80% of which appear only once. This sample's RNA came from whole unsorted tissue. The normal lung tissue was taken more than 3 cm from the tumor edge. The sample was distant non-tumor lung tissue. These receptors were taken from a man in his fifties or sixties with small cell lung cancer.

Concerning this clonotype itself: The junction departs from the called germline gene at one end, perhaps through a read error. This chain links TRBV24-1 with TRBJ2-1, with 11 bases lining up with TRBD1. Germline loops: CDR1 KGHDR, CDR2 SFDVKD. The CDR3 runs to 15 residues. The CDR3 loop reads CVTSDTGQGVNEQFF. For the CDR3, the DNA is TGTGTCACCAGTGACACGGGACAGGGGGTCAATGAGCAGTTCTTC.

Of note for this clonotype: One junction end does not reproduce the germline sequence, and a read error may be involved. The chain couples TRBV13 to TRBJ1-2; the D is unclear. This CDR3 has 15 amino acids. CDR1 and CDR2 (germline): PRHDT, FYEKMQ (reference sequence). This CDR3 reads CASSFRVRPTEGYTF. The CDR3 DNA reads as TGTGCCAGCAGCTTTAGGGTCAGGCCAACGGAGGGCTACACCTTT.

Ten or more counts support this clonotype. The genes are TRBV24-1 and TRBJ2-6, with D perhaps matching TRBD1 (6 bases). The CDR3 loop spans 16 amino acids. Germline V CDR1 and CDR2: KGHDR, SFDVKD. V was cut by 9 bases and J by 0 bases, with 14 bases left in between. The CDR3 loop is CATSDSVFSGANVLTF. CDR3 DNA sequence: TGTGCCACCTCGGACAGCGTATTCTCTGGGGCCAACGTCCTGACTTTC.

The rearrangement links TRBV4-1 to TRBJ2-3, with 7 positions matching TRBD2. Germline V gives CDR1 MGHRA, CDR2 YSYEKL. V was pared by 4 bases and J by 1 base, with 14 bases of the junction left unmatched. CDR3 length: 18 amino acids. CDR3 sequence reads: CASSRLSGTTGGTDTQYF. Here the CDR3 DNA reads TGCGCCAGCAGCCGCCTATCCGGGACTACCGGGGGCACAGATACGCAGTATTTT.

A word on this clonotype: Relative to the germline gene, one junction end is altered; a read error may explain this. The CDR3 nucleotides read TGTGCCAGCAGTCTCCGGGACGGGGGTTATAGCAATCAGCCCCGGCATTTT. Amino acids: CASSLRDGGYSNQPRHF. The gene calls are TRBV6-5 and TRBJ1-5; a weak D match, TRBD1 (5 bases). The germline gives CDR1 MNHEY, CDR2 SVGAGI. The CDR3 runs to 17 residues.

The chain combines TRBV12-3 or TRBV12-4 with TRBJ1-2, with D perhaps matching TRBD1 (6 bases). Trimming pared 11 bases from V and 4 bases from J, leaving 14 bases between. There are 12 residues in the CDR3. The CDR3 nucleotides read TGTGCCTACAGTTTAGGGGGCTATGGCTACACCTTC. Its protein product is CAYSLGGYGYTF.

As regards this clonotype: A much larger clonotype is one base distant, so this may be a read error. This sequence joins TRBV7-6 and TRBJ2-5; either TRBD1 or TRBD2 may fit D (6 bases each). Per germline, CDR1 SGHVS and CDR2 FNYEAQ. This CDR3 region has 14 residues. CDR3 region: CASSLGGARETLYF. The DNA of the CDR3 is TGTGCCAGCAGCTTAGGGGGGGCCAGGGAGACCCTGTACTTC.

Comment on this clonotype: One end of the junction varies from germline; a read error may be responsible. The chain employs TRBV5-5 and TRBJ1-1, with D possibly being TRBD1 (5 bases). Germline V gene data show CDR1 as SGHKS and CDR2 as YYEKEE (reference sequence). The CDR3 covers 13 residues. CDR3 sequence: CASNSVGTTGAFF. The CDR3 nucleotides are TGTGCCAGCAACTCGGTGGGGACCACTGGAGCTTTCTTT.

About this clonotype itself: An end of the junction differs from the germline gene, which may be a read error. The gene calls are TRBV11-1 and TRBJ2-7; perhaps D is TRBD1 or TRBD2 (5 bases each). Germline loops: CDR1 SGHAT, CDR2 FQDESV (reference sequence). The CDR3 length is 15 residues. CDR3 amino acids: CVSSVTGTWFYEQYF. In nucleotides, the CDR3 is TGTGTCAGCAGCGTCACCGGGACGTGGTTTTACGAGCAATATTTC.

This rearrangement joins TRBV5-1 to TRBJ2-7, with TRBD2 matching 7 bases. After removal of 0 bases from V and 13 bases from J, the junction contained 13 bases not matched to a gene. The germline V gene has CDR1 SGHRS and CDR2 YFSETQ. The CDR3 totals 14 residues. CDR3 sequence: CASSLVLGDYDHYF. As DNA, the CDR3 is TGCGCCAGCAGCTTGGTACTAGGGGACTACGATCACTACTTC.

On this clonotype: This may be a read error, as it is one base from a much larger clone. The V call is TRBV20-1, the J call TRBJ2-1, with 7 bases lining up with TRBD2. The CDR3 covers 13 residues. Germline V gene data show CDR1 as DFQATT and CDR2 as SNEGSKA (reference sequence). DNA of the CDR3: TGCAATGCTAGTGGAGGGAGGGCTATTGAGCAGTTCTTC. Translating gives CNASGGRAIEQFF.

The gene calls are TRBV6-1 and TRBJ2-7, with 10 bases lining up with TRBD1. The CDR3 covers 14 residues. Germline V gene sequence: CDR1 MNHNS, CDR2 SASEGT. CDR3: CAGSEPWTGGEQYV. In DNA, the CDR3 is TGTGCTGGCAGTGAACCCTGGACAGGGGGGGAGCAGTACGTC.

This clonotype was counted a few times. Sequence at one end of the junction differs from germline and may be a read error. The rearrangement uses TRBV6-6 and TRBJ2-1; D might be TRBD1 (6 bases). Germline CDR1 MNHNY, CDR2 SVGAGI (reference sequence). The CDR3 length is 13 residues. CDR3 loop: CDSSYGRDNEQIF. As DNA, the CDR3 is TGTGACAGCAGTTACGGAAGGGACAATGAGCAGATCTTC.

V is TRBV4-1 and J is TRBJ1-5, with unresolved D. V was pared by 0 bases and J by 6 bases, with 12 bases between. Germline loops: CDR1 MGHRA, CDR2 YSYEKL. This CDR3 is built from 15 residues. The CDR3 here is CASSQDYRTGQPQHF. The CDR3 coding sequence is TGCGCCAGCAGCCAAGATTATAGGACTGGTCAGCCCCAGCATTTT.

On this clonotype itself: This could be a read error, since a much larger clone is one nucleotide away. This sequence joins TRBV20-1 and TRBJ2-3; 8 nucleotides match TRBD2. From germline, CDR1 is DFQATT and CDR2 SNEGSKA (reference sequence). J was trimmed by 2 bases and V by 5 bases; bases with no gene match: 6. CDR3 size: 14 residues. In DNA form, the CDR3 reads TGCAGTGCTCTCCAAGCGGGAGACACAGATACGCAGTATTTT. This codes for CSALQAGDTDTQYF.

On this clonotype: The junction shows a germline mismatch at one end, possibly a read error. This chain connects TRBV12-3 or TRBV12-4 to TRBJ1-1; 8 bases map to TRBD1. This CDR3 contains 14 residues. This CDR3 reads CASSTRTGLTVAFF. CDR3 bases: TGTGCCAGCAGTACCCGGACAGGGCTTACTGTAGCTTTCTTT.

This clonotype was seen only once. The rearrangement links TRBV4-1 to TRBJ2-3, with D perhaps matching TRBD1 or TRBD2 (5 bases each). The CDR3 covers 14 residues. V gave up 3 bases and J gave up 5 bases, with 12 bases separating them. Germline V gene data show CDR1 as MGHRA and CDR2 as YSYEKL. CDR3 protein: CASSQRRGRDTQYF. In nucleotides, the CDR3 is TGCGCCAGCAGCCAGAGACGGGGCAGAGATACGCAGTATTTT.

Worth noting for this clonotype: Being one base from a much bigger clone, this may be a read error. The CDR3 DNA follows: TGTACCACCAGCCACGGACCAGGCGGTGAGCAGTTCTTC. Its translation: CTTSHGPGGEQFF. The rearrangement links TRBV24-1 to TRBJ2-1; D not certain. The CDR3 totals 13 residues. Germline V lookup: CDR1 KGHDR, CDR2 SFDVKD.

To note about this clonotype: No conserved phenylalanine or tryptophan is present at the end of the CDR3, so a read error is the likely explanation. The V and J genes are TRBV12-3 or TRBV12-4 and TRBJ2-3, with 10 nucleotides matching TRBD2. After removal of 2 bases from V and 1 base from J, the junction contained 6 bases not matched to a gene. This CDR3 has 17 residues. The CDR3 loop is CASSLRLAGVGTDTQYP. The DNA of the CDR3 is TGTGCCAGCAGTTTAAGGCTAGCGGGAGTAGGCACAGATACGCAGTATCCT.

This clonotype has only one observation. The junction shows a germline mismatch at one end, possibly a read error. This chain connects TRBV4-1 to TRBJ2-1; 9 nucleotides match TRBD2. The CDR3 is made up of 17 amino acids. Germline V CDR1 and CDR2: MGHRA, YSYEKL. The CDR3 sequence: CASANPISGGFYNEQIF. DNA of the CDR3: TGCGCCAGCGCGAATCCGATTAGCGGGGGCTTTTACAATGAGCAGATCTTC.

As for this clonotype: The CDR3 does not close with the conserved phenylalanine or tryptophan, likely indicating a read error. The rearrangement links TRBV6-1 to TRBJ2-5; TRBD2 is a possible D gene (5 bases). Germline V gives CDR1 MNHNS, CDR2 SASEGT. The CDR3 loop spans 10 amino acids. The CDR3 nucleotides read TGTGGGACTCAATGGGAGACCCAGTACTTA. It translates to CGTQWETQYL.

About this clonotype: An end of the junction differs from the germline gene, which may be a read error. This chain joins TRBV6-5 and TRBJ2-1, with TRBD2 matching 7 bases. Germline values: CDR1 MNHEY, CDR2 SVGAGI. The CDR3 runs to 17 residues. CDR3 bases: TGTGCCAGCAGTTACTCGATCTGGGGACTAACGGAGAATGAGCAGTTTTTC. This translates into CASSYSIWGLTENEQFF.

Worth noting for this clonotype: A much larger clone differs from this one at a single base, so this may be a read error. Written as DNA, the CDR3 is TGCGCCACCACGACAGGGCACAGCTCCTACAAAGAGCAGTTCTTC. As protein: CATTTGHSSYKEQFF. This rearrangement joins TRBV5-1 to TRBJ2-1; TRBD1 matches 7 bases. Germline CDR1 reads SGHRS; CDR2 reads YFSETQ. The CDR3 has 15 amino acids.

As concerns this clonotype: The conserved final phenylalanine or tryptophan is absent from the CDR3, which likely points to a read error. No DNA is shown, since the ends of the CDR3 on it are uncertain; the CDR3 is the one TCRdb lists. CDR3 sequence: CASSQGLRANTGELYL. The rearrangement uses TRBV4-2 and TRBJ2-2. The CDR3 extends over 16 residues, inclusive of both ends. Germline V gives CDR1 LGHNA, CDR2 YNFKEQ.

Details on this clonotype: A read error may account for a junction end that differs from germline. This chain links TRBV6-1 with TRBJ1-4; 7 nucleotides match TRBD1. Germline CDR1 reads MNHNS; CDR2 reads SASEGT. This CDR3 is 15 amino acids long. The CDR3 reads CASTFGRQGSEKLFF. CDR3 in DNA: TGTGCCAGCACTTTCGGTCGACAGGGAAGTGAAAAGCTGTTTTTT.

This clonotype was seen a handful of times. Sequence at one end of the junction differs from germline and may be a read error. The chain carries TRBV11-2 and TRBJ2-3; D possibly matches TRBD1 or TRBD2 (5 bases each). The CDR3 consists of 17 residues. The germline V gene has CDR1 SGHAT and CDR2 FQNNGV. CDR3 amino acids: CASSSGTQFSSTDTHYF. DNA of the CDR3: TGTGCCAGCAGCTCCGGGACCCAATTTTCGAGCACAGATACGCATTATTTT.

The chain has TRBV6-5 and TRBJ2-7; perhaps TRBD1 as D (7 bases). The CDR3 extends over 17 amino acids. In germline, CDR1 is MNHEY, CDR2 SVGAGI. The ends were cut back, 5 bases at V and 5 bases at J, with 25 bases in the middle. CDR3 region: CASSRYPSSGDSDEQYF. The CDR3 DNA reads as TGTGCCAGCAGTCGCTACCCCTCTTCGGGGGACAGTGACGAGCAGTACTTC.

This chain connects TRBV11-3 to TRBJ2-1; perhaps TRBD1 as D (6 bases). Looked up from germline, CDR1 is SGHNT and CDR2 is YENEEA. V lost 5 bases and J lost 15, with 29 bases in between. This CDR3 region has 16 residues. The CDR3 here is CASSLGDMVDTATLFF. In DNA, the CDR3 is TGTGCCAGCAGCCTAGGGGACATGGTGGATACGGCTACGCTGTTCTTC. Together with reference TRBV11-3 and TRBJ2-1, the CDR3 gives the full variable domain: EAGVVQSPRYKIIEKKQPVAFWCNPISGHNTLYWYLQNLGQGPELLIRYENEEAVDDSQLPKDRFSAERLKGVDSTLKIQPAELGDSAVYLCASSLGDMVDTATLFFGPGTRLTVL.

Notes on this clonotype: Mismatch with germline at one junction end may stem from a read error. V usage is TRBV29-1 and J usage is TRBJ2-5; TRBD1 is a possible D gene (6 bases). Germline-derived CDR1 and CDR2 are SQVTM and ANQGSEA. CDR3 length: 14 amino acids. The CDR3: CGVEKGDLRETQYF. Written as DNA, the CDR3 is TGCGGCGTTGAGAAGGGGGATCTTCGGGAGACCCAGTACTTC.

Notes on this clonotype: The junction and the germline gene differ at one end; a read error may be behind it. The genes are TRBV7-3 and TRBJ2-1; 9 bases are shared with TRBD2. This CDR3 has 17 amino acids. The V gene's germline CDR1 is SGHTA and CDR2 FQGTGA. The CDR3 DNA sequence: TGTGTCAGCAGCAGAGAGCCTAGGCTAGCGGGATACAATGAGCAGTTCTTC. Translating it yields CVSSREPRLAGYNEQFF.